A single sample is the source of the 30 T cell receptor beta chains below, sequenced in a study of CD8 T cells in Susac syndrome. RNA totalling about 0.45 to 1 ug underwent reverse transcription with random hexamers. From the immunoSEQ multiplex PCR reads, TCRdb called clonotypes with MiXCR, one entry per CDR3 protein. The sample yields around 50,000 distinct CDR3 sequences, over 90% seen once. Sequenced input: CD8+ T cells from PBMCs. The origin of the receptors is a human donor in good health.

V and J are TRBV7-2 and TRBJ1-2; the D gene is possibly TRBD1 (5 bases). This CDR3 region has 14 residues. V lost 5 bases to trimming and J lost 4 bases, with 14 bases between them. From germline, CDR1 is SGHTA and CDR2 FQGNSA. The CDR3 DNA reads TGTGCCAGCAGCGAGGGACGGCCTTTCTATGGCTACACCTTC. It yields the protein CASSEGRPFYGYTF.

This clonotype turned up a few times. The V call is TRBV4-3, the J call TRBJ2-7, with D possibly matching TRBD2 (5 bases). Per germline, CDR1 LGHNA and CDR2 YSLEER. V lost 0 bases and J 5 bases, leaving 14 bases between the germline ends. The CDR3 has 15 amino acids. Written as DNA, the CDR3 is TGCGCCAGCAGCCAAGACCGAGGGTCTTGGAACGAGCAGTACTTC. Translation: CASSQDRGSWNEQYF.

The gene calls are TRBV20-1 and TRBJ2-1; maybe TRBD1 (6 bases). The CDR3 runs to 14 residues. Trimming left V 0 bases short and J 7 bases short, with 13 bases between. Germline V lookup: CDR1 DFQATT, CDR2 SNEGSKA (reference sequence). Written as DNA, the CDR3 is TGCAGTGCTAGAGACTCAACAGGGTCGAATGAGCAGTTCTTC. It codes for CSARDSTGSNEQFF.

CDR3 residues: CASSLYDGPYEQYF. CDR3 DNA: TGCGCCAGCAGCTTATACGACGGACCCTACGAGCAGTACTTC. The chain couples TRBV5-1 to TRBJ2-7; D is unresolved. Trimming cost V 2 bases and J 2 bases, with 11 bases left between them. The CDR3 runs to 14 residues. Germline assignment: CDR1 SGHRS and CDR2 YFSETQ.

This clonotype appeared a single time. This chain joins TRBV4-3 and TRBJ2-7; 7 bases line up with TRBD2. Trimming at V came to 5 bases and at J to 1 base, leaving 8 bases not matched to a gene. This CDR3 is 15 amino acids long. CDR1 is LGHNA and CDR2 is YSLEER in the germline V gene. CDR3 nucleotide sequence: TGCGCCAGCAGCACCCGACTAGCTAGTTCCTACGAGCAGTACTTC. Its translation is CASSTRLASSYEQYF.

The V and J genes are TRBV5-6 and TRBJ2-7; no reliable D call. CDR1 is SGHDT and CDR2 is YYEEEE in the germline V gene. The V end lost 4 bases, the J end lost 7 bases, and 15 bases lay between the germline ends. CDR3 length: 13 amino acids. The CDR3 reads CASSPPSETEQYF. The CDR3 DNA reads TGTGCCAGCAGCCCACCCTCTGAGACAGAGCAGTACTTC.

The J gene is TRBJ2-7, the V gene TRBV18; 8 bases map to TRBD1. CDR3 size: 18 residues. V shed 2 bases, J shed 0 bases, and the junction held 12 bases outside the gene matches. Germline V lookup: CDR1 KGHSH, CDR2 LQKENI. CDR3 amino acids: CASSPNRGSKFFSYEQYF. For the CDR3, the DNA is TGTGCCAGCTCACCAAACAGGGGGTCAAAATTTTTCTCCTACGAGCAGTACTTC. The whole variable domain, filled in from reference TRBV18 and TRBJ2-7, reads NAGVMQNPRHLVRRRGQEARLRCSPMKGHSHVYWYRQLPEEGLKFMVYLQKENIIDESGMPKERFSAEFPKEGPSILRIQQVVRGDSAAYFCASSPNRGSKFFSYEQYFGPGTRLTVT.

In this sample, this clonotype turned up once. The V call is TRBV6-5, the J call TRBJ1-3; D gene uncertain. Germline V gene sequence: CDR1 MNHEY, CDR2 SVGAGI. V was clipped by 5 bases and J by 0 bases, with 8 bases between them. The CDR3 is 14 residues long. In DNA, the CDR3 is TGTGCCAGCAGTCAGCAGTACTCTGGAAACACCATATATTTT. It yields the protein CASSQQYSGNTIYF.

This sequence joins TRBV20-1 and TRBJ2-1, with TRBD2 identical over 7 bases. The trim removed 0 bases at V and 4 bases at J, leaving 3 bases unmatched. Germline CDR1 reads DFQATT; CDR2 reads SNEGSKA (reference sequence). This CDR3 has 14 residues. CDR3 sequence reads: CSARDWREYNEQFF. DNA of the CDR3: TGCAGTGCTAGAGATTGGCGGGAGTACAATGAGCAGTTCTTC.

J is TRBJ1-1 and V is TRBV6-5, with D perhaps TRBD1 (5 bases). Germline CDR1 reads MNHEY; CDR2 reads SVGAGI. Deletions cut 8 bases from V and 5 bases from J, with 9 bases between. CDR3 length equals 11 residues. In DNA form, the CDR3 reads TGTGCCAGCGGGGGGGGGACTGAAGCTTTCTTT. Residues: CASGGGTEAFF.

This clonotype appeared once. CDR3 coding DNA: TGTGCCAGCAGCCCGAGGACTACCCCGAGCAATGAGCAGTTCTTC. It is translated as CASSPRTTPSNEQFF. The rearrangement links TRBV7-2 to TRBJ2-1, with D perhaps matching TRBD2 (6 bases). Trimming stripped 5 bases from V and 6 bases from J, with 17 bases between. CDR3 length: 15 residues. Per the germline V gene, CDR1 is SGHTA and CDR2 is FQGNSA.

This clonotype has only one observation. The CDR3 spells CASRDPGQGALGYTF. CDR3 nucleotide sequence: TGTGCCAGCAGGGATCCGGGACAGGGCGCTCTTGGCTACACCTTC. This sequence joins TRBV6-1 and TRBJ1-2, with 9 positions matching TRBD1. The V segment lost 6 bases and the J segment 7 bases; nucleotides outside the gene matches: 12. This CDR3 is 15 amino acids long. The V gene's germline CDR1 is MNHNS and CDR2 SASEGT.

This sequence joins TRBV2 and TRBJ1-2; 7 bases are a match to TRBD1. CDR1 and CDR2 from the germline V gene are SNHLY and FYNNEI. V dropped 3 bases and J dropped 3; count of bases not matched to a gene: 1. This CDR3 is 13 amino acids long. The CDR3 coding sequence is TGTGCCAGCAGTGATGGGACAGACTATGGCTACACCTTC. It is translated as CASSDGTDYGYTF.

The chain couples TRBV9 to TRBJ2-5; D not certain. V dropped 1 base and J dropped 4 bases, with 8 bases sitting between them. This CDR3 region has 13 residues. The germline CDR1 and CDR2 sequences are SGDLS and YYNGEE. The CDR3 is CASSVFVGETQYF. As DNA, the CDR3 is TGTGCCAGCAGCGTATTTGTAGGAGAGACCCAGTACTTC.

CDR3 residues: CASSLDSASTKSYEQYF. CDR3 DNA sequence: TGTGCCAGCAGCTTAGATTCGGCTAGTACCAAATCCTACGAGCAGTACTTC. The V and J genes are TRBV7-9 and TRBJ2-7; no definite D call. The germline V and J ends were trimmed by 1 base and 1 base, with 17 bases remaining between them. The CDR3 runs 17 residues. CDR1 is SEHNR, CDR2 FQNEAQ, per germline (reference sequence).

This CDR3 reads CASSITEQETQYF. The CDR3 DNA follows: TGTGCCAGCAGCATAACAGAACAAGAGACCCAGTACTTC. The gene calls are TRBV7-9 and TRBJ2-5; D is unresolved. The CDR3 length is 13 residues. CDR1 SEHNR and CDR2 FQNEAQ come from the germline V gene (reference sequence). The V end lost 5 bases, the J end lost 2 bases, and 9 bases lay between the germline ends.

This clonotype occurred once. The chain combines TRBV14 with TRBJ2-7; 8 nucleotides line up with TRBD2. Looked up from germline, CDR1 is SGHDN and CDR2 is FVKESK. The CDR3 extends over 15 amino acids. V gave up 1 base and J gave up 2 bases; unmatched junction bases: 4. The CDR3 DNA sequence: TGTGCCAGCAGCCAAGGTTCTAGCGGGCCCTACGAGCAGTACTTC. Translating it yields CASSQGSSGPYEQYF.

The V call is TRBV7-9, the J call TRBJ2-3, with 8 bases aligning to TRBD2. Germline CDR1 reads SEHNR; CDR2 reads FQNEAQ (reference sequence). This CDR3 comprises 18 residues. After removal of 4 bases from V and 1 base from J, the junction contained 13 bases not matched to a gene. The CDR3 loop is CASSSTSAHPQRTDTQYF. The CDR3 DNA reads TGTGCCAGCAGCTCGACTAGCGCCCACCCCCAACGCACAGATACGCAGTATTTT.

V is TRBV19 and J is TRBJ2-5, with TRBD2 identical over 11 bases. This CDR3 has 16 amino acids. Trimming took 4 bases from V and 6 from J; bases not matched to a gene: 10. Germline V lookup: CDR1 LNHDA, CDR2 SQIVND (reference sequence). This chain's CDR3 is CASSTVAGGPGKTQYF. Here the CDR3 DNA reads TGTGCCAGTAGTACCGTAGCGGGAGGGCCTGGGAAGACCCAGTACTTC.

This chain connects TRBV29-1 to TRBJ1-1; D perhaps matches TRBD1 (5 bases). The length of the CDR3 is 13 residues. The germline gives CDR1 SQVTM, CDR2 ANQGSEA. V was cut by 4 bases and J by 3 bases, with 12 bases left in between. This CDR3 reads CSVGGVGDTEAFF. The CDR3 DNA follows: TGCAGCGTTGGGGGGGTAGGAGACACTGAAGCTTTCTTT.

CDR3 amino acids: CSVSFGTYSYEQYF. CDR3 nucleotides: TGCAGCGTAAGCTTTGGGACGTACTCCTACGAGCAGTACTTC. This chain joins TRBV29-1 and TRBJ2-7; either TRBD1 or TRBD2 may fit D (5 bases each). Between the trimmed V and J ends, which lost 6 bases and 0 bases, there was a span of 15 bases. The length of the CDR3 is 14 residues. Germline V gives CDR1 SQVTM, CDR2 ANQGSEA.

The chain combines TRBV27 with TRBJ1-1; D is unresolved. The CDR3 length is 14 residues. Between the trimmed V and J ends, which lost 0 bases and 3 bases, there was a span of 8 bases. CDR1 and CDR2 (germline): MNHEY, SMNVEV (reference sequence). The CDR3 sequence is CASSLSPLYTEAFF. The CDR3 DNA sequence: TGTGCCAGCAGTTTATCACCCCTTTACACTGAAGCTTTCTTT.

This clonotype was picked up one time. This rearrangement joins TRBV13 to TRBJ2-2; TRBD1 agrees at 9 bases. Germline CDR1 reads PRHDT; CDR2 reads FYEKMQ (reference sequence). The CDR3 is 15 residues long. V lost 0 bases and J lost 9; bases outside the gene matches: 5. The CDR3 sequence: CASSLGYGTGRELFF. CDR3 DNA sequence: TGTGCCAGCAGCTTAGGCTACGGGACAGGGAGGGAGCTGTTTTTT.

This clonotype was detected once. The gene calls are TRBV7-9 and TRBJ2-7; a possible D gene is TRBD1 (6 bases). The CDR3 covers 16 residues. CDR1 SEHNR and CDR2 FQNEAQ come from the germline V gene (reference sequence). Trimming stripped 0 bases from V and 3 bases from J, with 15 bases between. The CDR3 reads CASSLAQGWKGYEQYF. CDR3 sequence (DNA): TGTGCCAGCAGCTTAGCCCAGGGGTGGAAGGGCTACGAGCAGTACTTC.

The chain recombines TRBV27 with TRBJ1-1; D remains ambiguous. The CDR3 covers 15 residues. V gave up 6 bases and J gave up 0 bases, with 14 bases separating them. Germline V gene lookup returns CDR1 MNHEY and CDR2 SMNVEV (reference sequence). The DNA for the CDR3 is TGTGCCAGCAGCCACCTGCTTGCAGTGAACACTGAAGCTTTCTTT. Translating gives CASSHLLAVNTEAFF.

The gene calls are TRBV14 and TRBJ2-5; no definite D call. The germline V gene has CDR1 SGHDN and CDR2 FVKESK. V lost 0 bases and J 4 bases, leaving 12 bases between the germline ends. This CDR3 comprises 15 residues. The CDR3 nucleotides are TGTGCCAGCAGCCAAGATAAATGGCTAAGAGAGACCCAGTACTTC. Translating gives CASSQDKWLRETQYF. Full variable domain (outside the CDR3, taken from reference TRBV14 and TRBJ2-5): EAGVTQFPSHSVIEKGQTVTLRCDPISGHDNLYWYRRVMGKEIKFLLHFVKESKQDESGMPNNRFLAERTGGTYSTLKVQPAELEDSGVYFCASSQDKWLRETQYFGPGTRLLVL.

The V and J genes are TRBV7-9 and TRBJ1-4; D is uncertain. The CDR3 extends over 14 amino acids. With 1 base removed from V and 5 bases from J, the gap between germline ends came to 8 bases. Germline V gene data show CDR1 as SEHNR and CDR2 as FQNEAQ (reference sequence). This CDR3 reads CASSLGEENEKLFF. In DNA, the CDR3 is TGTGCCAGCAGCTTAGGAGAAGAAAATGAAAAACTGTTTTTT.

The genes are TRBV5-1 and TRBJ2-3; 8 bases match TRBD2. Germline V gene data show CDR1 as SGHRS and CDR2 as YFSETQ. The V gene end was trimmed by 2 bases and the J gene end by 1 base; junction bases not matched to a gene: 12. CDR3 length equals 18 residues. The CDR3 DNA reads TGCGCCAGCAGCTTTCAGCGGGAGCGCCATTATCGCACAGATACGCAGTATTTT. Protein: CASSFQRERHYRTDTQYF.

This clonotype was picked up one time. The V and J genes are TRBV9 and TRBJ2-2; 16 bases align to TRBD2. V shed 0 bases, J shed 5 bases, and the junction held 16 bases outside the gene matches. Germline CDR1 reads SGDLS; CDR2 reads YYNGEE. The length of the CDR3 is 22 residues. This chain's CDR3 is CASSVDPTGTSGRVGRTGELFF. The CDR3 bases are TGTGCCAGCAGCGTAGACCCGACCGGGACTAGCGGGAGGGTAGGGAGGACCGGGGAGCTGTTTTTT.

V is TRBV27 and J is TRBJ2-6; D uncertain. The CDR3 is 15 amino acids. Looked up from germline, CDR1 is MNHEY and CDR2 is SMNVEV (reference sequence). The V gene lost 1 base and the J gene lost 1 base, with 5 bases spanning the gap. The CDR3 coding sequence is TGTGCCAGCAGTTTATTAGGGTCTGGGGCCAACGTCCTGACTTTC. This encodes CASSLLGSGANVLTF.